Listed below are T cell receptor beta chains from one sample, sequenced in a study of blood T cell repertoires in COVID-19. TCRdb keeps only in-frame clones here, not all; method: immunoSEQ multiplex PCR. Found here are roughly 50,000 clones, 82% of them singletons; the top ten hold 7% to 8.5%. Material for sequencing was peripheral blood. All receptors come from a man aged 40-49 years with acute or convalescent COVID-19. Each CDR3 is given with its conserved first and last residue. The D gene is left open where the match is weak. Part of the rows lack a size; the others show once, few, many or a class for expanded clones.

.,.,TRBV7-8,TRBJ1-6,TGTGCCAGCCGTGTGGACAGAACTAATTCACCCCTCCACTTT,CASRVDRTNSPLHF
TRBD1,.,TRBV18,TRBJ2-7,TGTGCCAGCTCACCTGGACAGGGGAAACCCTACGAGCAGTACTTC,CASSPGQGKPYEQYF
.,few,TRBV21-1,TRBJ2-7,TGTGCCAGCTCAACCCCGGACTGTCCGCCCCACGAGCAGTACTTC,CASSTPDCPPHEQYF
.,.,TRBV15,TRBJ1-4,TGTGCCACCAGCAGAGCAGGACAGTTCGGTAGTGAAAAACTGTTTTTT,CATSRAGQFGSEKLFF
TRBD2,once,TRBV20-1,TRBJ2-3,TGCAGTGCTAGTAAAGTAGCGGGGGGTAGCACAGATACGCAGTATTTT,CSASKVAGGSTDTQYF
TRBD1,few,TRBV2,TRBJ2-3,TGTGCCAGCAGTGAAGGTACAGGGGGTTTTTCCCCAGATACGCAGTATTTT,CASSEGTGGFSPDTQYF
.,.,TRBV6-6,TRBJ1-6,TGTGCCAGCTCTAGCTCCTATAATTCACCCCTCCACTTT,CASSSSYNSPLHF
.,.,TRBV5-5,TRBJ2-2,TGTGCCAGCAGCTTGTTGGGAGCTGGGGTGCCAACCGGGGAGCTGTTTTTT,CASSLLGAGVPTGELFF
.,.,TRBV6-6,TRBJ1-1,TGTGCCAGCAGGTACAGCGATACTGAAGCTTTCTTT,CASRYSDTEAFF
TRBD1,once,TRBV6-6,TRBJ2-7,TGTGCCAGCAGCGGGTGGGACAGCTCCTACGAGCAGTACTTC,CASSGWDSSYEQYF
.,.,TRBV30,TRBJ1-3,TGTGCCTGGAGTAGAACAGGGATGTCTGGAAACACCATATATTTT,CAWSRTGMSGNTIYF
TRBD1,.,TRBV19,TRBJ1-6,TGTGCCAGTGAAAATTCAGGGGGCCTCAATAATTCACCCCTCCACTTT,CASENSGGLNNSPLHF
.,.,TRBV7-9,TRBJ2-7,TGTGCCAGCAGCCCGACAGTATCCTACGAGCAGTACTTC,CASSPTVSYEQYF
TRBD2,.,TRBV6-1,TRBJ2-7,TGTGCCAGCAGTGAATCCCTAGGGGCGGGGGTTTACGAGCAGTACTTC,CASSESLGAGVYEQYF
TRBD2,.,TRBV5-8,TRBJ2-1,TGTGCCAGCAGCTTGGTAGCGGGGAGGGATGAGCAGTTCTTC,CASSLVAGRDEQFF
.,.,TRBV5-1,TRBJ2-2,TGCGCCAGCAGCTGGCAGGGTAGTACCGGGGAGCTGTTTTTT,CASSWQGSTGELFF
.,.,TRBV7-9,TRBJ1-6,TGTGCCAGCAGCCATTTCCCCGAGGGTGGATCACCCCTCCACTTT,CASSHFPEGGSPLHF
.,.,TRBV5-6,TRBJ1-2,TGTGCCAGCAGCTTGGACAGCTACGGGGACTATGGCTACACCTTC,CASSLDSYGDYGYTF
TRBD1,once,TRBV2,TRBJ1-2,TGTGCCAGCAGTGCCCTGGGTAGGGGGCGCGGCTACACCTTC,CASSALGRGRGYTF
.,.,TRBV5-1,TRBJ1-6,TGCGCCAGCAGCTTGGAAACAGGGAGCTATAATTCACCCCTCCACTTT,CASSLETGSYNSPLHF
.,few,TRBV10-3,TRBJ2-2,TGTGCCATCAGTGGGGGCGGCGGGGAGCTGTTTTTT,CAISGGGGELFF